The 22 T cell receptor beta chains below come from one sample, sequenced in a study of cytomegalovirus exposure and HLA in healthy donors. Use of 60 Vbeta and 13 Jbeta primers characterized the PCR. Libraries were prepared by immunoSEQ multiplex PCR; TCRdb keeps only in-frame clonotypes and omits some of them. The sample lists around 71,000 clones; under 80% were seen once. Sequencing was done on a sample of PBMCs. The receptor source for this set is a male donor in good health and CMV-seropositive.

The chain couples TRBV2 to TRBJ2-7; no reliable D call. Germline V lookup: CDR1 SNHLY, CDR2 FYNNEI. V lost 6 bases, J lost 7 bases, and 16 bases lay in between. The CDR3 extends over 13 amino acids. CDR3: CASSSLPPSEQYF. In nucleotides, the CDR3 is TGTGCCAGCAGCTCCTTGCCGCCTAGTGAGCAGTACTTC.

The chain recombines TRBV2 with TRBJ1-2, with D perhaps matching TRBD1 (6 bases). The V and J ends lost 8 bases and 7 bases respectively, with 14 bases between them. CDR1 and CDR2 (germline): SNHLY, FYNNEI. The CDR3 loop spans 12 amino acids. The CDR3 DNA follows: TGTGCCAGCGAACCTGACAGGTCTGGCTACACCTTC. Its protein is CASEPDRSGYTF. Drawing the rest from reference TRBV2 and TRBJ1-2, the complete variable domain is EPEVTQTPSHQVTQMGQEVILRCVPISNHLYFYWYRQILGQKVEFLVSFYNNEISEKSEIFDDQFSVERPDGSNFTLKIRSTKLEDSAMYFCASEPDRSGYTFGSGTRLTVV.

A few counts support this clone. This chain uses TRBV7-6 with TRBJ1-6; D not resolved. The germline gives CDR1 SGHVS, CDR2 FNYEAQ. V lost 0 bases to trimming and J lost 6 bases, with 6 bases between them. This CDR3 comprises 14 residues. CDR3 sequence reads: CASSLAPGNSPLHF. The CDR3 region has the DNA TGTGCCAGCAGCTTAGCGCCGGGTAATTCACCCCTCCACTTT.

With regard to this clone: This CDR3 is missing its conserved last phenylalanine or tryptophan, likely due to a read error. The chain joins TRBV7-9 to TRBJ2-7; maybe TRBD2 (6 bases). The CDR3 runs to 13 residues. Deletions cut 4 bases from V and 3 bases from J, with 10 bases between. Germline CDR1 SEHNR, CDR2 FQNEAQ (reference sequence). CDR3 sequence (DNA): TGTGCCAGCAGCTCAGTAGCGGACTACGAGCAGTACCTC. Its translation: CASSSVADYEQYL.

CDR3 amino acids: CASSFFKTGYPSGNTIYF. The CDR3 nucleotides are TGTGCCAGCAGCTTCTTCAAGACAGGGTATCCCTCTGGAAACACCATATATTTT. This chain joins TRBV5-6 and TRBJ1-3, with 7 positions matching TRBD1. There are 18 residues in the CDR3. Trimming removed 2 bases from V and 0 bases from J; junction bases left unmatched: 11. Germline CDR1 and CDR2: SGHDT and YYEEEE.

The rearrangement joins TRBV25-1 to TRBJ2-5; 7 bases agree with TRBD1. The J call is uncertain, as TRBJ2-7 better fits the DNA end. This CDR3 spans 14 amino acids. Per germline, CDR1 MGHDK and CDR2 SYGVNS. CDR3 sequence (DNA): TGTGCCAGCAGTGAATGGACAGGTAGCCACGAGCAGTACTTC. Translated: CASSEWTGSHEQYF.

In its sample, this clone was seen a few times. This chain joins TRBV11-2 and TRBJ1-2, with D possibly matching TRBD1 (5 bases). The V gene's germline CDR1 is SGHAT and CDR2 FQNNGV. V shed 3 bases and J shed 4 bases, with 15 bases lying between them. The CDR3 loop spans 15 amino acids. Here the CDR3 reads CASSFGGREGYGYTF. The CDR3 DNA sequence: TGTGCCAGCAGCTTTGGGGGTCGGGAGGGCTATGGCTACACCTTC. Drawing the rest from reference TRBV11-2 and TRBJ1-2, the complete variable domain is EAGVAQSPRYKIIEKRQSVAFWCNPISGHATLYWYQQILGQGPKLLIQFQNNGVVDDSQLPKDRFSAERLKGVDSTLKIQPAKLEDSAVYLCASSFGGREGYGYTFGSGTRLTVV.

This sequence joins TRBV9 and TRBJ1-3; no clear D gene. V lost 0 bases to trimming and J lost 1 base, with 2 bases between them. The CDR3 has 13 residues. CDR1 is SGDLS and CDR2 is YYNGEE in the germline V gene. CDR3 sequence: CASSVASGNTIYF. As DNA, the CDR3 is TGTGCCAGCAGCGTAGCGTCTGGAAACACCATATATTTT.

V and J are TRBV4-1 and TRBJ2-1; possible D gene TRBD2, 5 bases. There are 16 residues in the CDR3. The ends were cut back, 0 bases at V and 8 bases at J, with 17 bases in the middle. Looked up from germline, CDR1 is MGHRA and CDR2 is YSYEKL. DNA of the CDR3: TGCGCCAGCAGCCAAGATCCGGGAAGGGAATCGGATGAGCAGTTCTTC. It translates to CASSQDPGRESDEQFF.

The chain carries TRBV18 and TRBJ2-7; TRBD2 agrees at 7 bases. The trim removed 2 bases at V and 2 bases at J, leaving 3 bases unmatched. The CDR3 runs 14 residues. Germline CDR1 KGHSH, CDR2 LQKENI. CDR3: CASSPSSGAYEQYF. As DNA, the CDR3 is TGTGCCAGCTCACCATCTAGCGGCGCCTACGAGCAGTACTTC.

The V gene is TRBV30, the J gene TRBJ2-7; weak D call: TRBD2 (5 bases). Germline V lookup: CDR1 GTSNPN, CDR2 SVGIG (reference sequence). The V gene lost 0 bases and the J gene lost 5 bases, with 23 bases spanning the gap. This CDR3 is 17 amino acids long. The chain's CDR3 is CAWSVVVRGLLGHEQYF. In nucleotides, the CDR3 is TGTGCCTGGAGTGTGGTGGTTAGAGGACTCCTAGGCCACGAGCAGTACTTC.

This clone was counted only a few times. The V gene is TRBV5-5, the J gene TRBJ2-7; D is uncertain. V shed 0 bases and J shed 0 bases, with 4 bases lying between them. This CDR3 is 13 amino acids long. CDR1 is SGHKS, CDR2 YYEKEE, per germline (reference sequence). CDR3 nucleotides: TGTGCCAGCAGCTTGGAAGCCTCCTACGAGCAGTACTTC. Translated, it gives CASSLEASYEQYF.

The V gene is TRBV7-9, the J gene TRBJ2-1, with 10 nucleotides matching TRBD2. V trimming: 5 bases; J trimming: 5 bases; junction bases outside the gene matches: 3. Per germline, CDR1 SEHNR and CDR2 FQNEAQ (reference sequence). The CDR3 totals 14 residues. The CDR3 nucleotides are TGTGCCAGCAGCCAAAGCGGGAGGGACAATGAGCAGTTCTTC. This gives the protein CASSQSGRDNEQFF.

This sequence joins TRBV7-9 and TRBJ1-4, with 10 positions matching TRBD1. The CDR3 spans 16 residues. J lost 8 bases, V lost 5 bases, and 11 bases had no gene match. Germline lookup yields CDR1 SEHNR and CDR2 FQNEAQ (reference sequence). CDR3 DNA sequence: TGTGCCAGCAGCAGGACAGGGGGTGGCTTTGGCGAAAAACTGTTTTTT. Residues: CASSRTGGGFGEKLFF.

This clone has a handful of counts. This chain connects TRBV7-9 to TRBJ2-7, with a weak D call TRBD1 (6 bases). The CDR3 loop spans 15 amino acids. The germline CDR1 and CDR2 sequences are SEHNR and FQNEAQ (reference sequence). Trimming took 1 base from V and 2 from J, leaving 12 bases between them. CDR3 in amino acids: CASSLGEGVAYEQYF. The CDR3 DNA reads as TGTGCCAGCAGCTTAGGTGAGGGGGTCGCCTACGAGCAGTACTTC. Variable domain in full (rest from reference TRBV7-9 and TRBJ2-7): DTGVSQNPRHKITKRGQNVTFRCDPISEHNRLYWYRQTLGQGPEFLTYFQNEAQLEKSRLLSDRFSAERPKGSFSTLEIQRTEQGDSAMYLCASSLGEGVAYEQYFGPGTRLTVT.

J is TRBJ1-1 and V is TRBV29-1; the D gene is possibly TRBD1 (5 bases). This CDR3 is built from 12 residues. Trimming cost V 6 bases and J 0 bases, with 8 bases left between them. Germline V gives CDR1 SQVTM, CDR2 ANQGSEA. The CDR3 bases are TGCAGCGTGACAGTTATGAACACTGAAGCTTTCTTT. It encodes CSVTVMNTEAFF.

The chain carries TRBV6-5 and TRBJ1-5, with a weak D call TRBD1 (5 bases). Germline CDR1 reads MNHEY; CDR2 reads SVGAGI. V lost 6 bases and J 9 bases, leaving 15 bases between the germline ends. The CDR3 runs 13 residues. CDR3 sequence (DNA): TGTGCCAGCAGCAGACACAGGACGGCGCCCCAGCATTTT. This codes for CASSRHRTAPQHF.

This clone was seen a handful of times. The chain links TRBV29-1 to TRBJ2-7; possibly TRBD1 for D (6 bases). The CDR3 length is 12 residues. CDR1 and CDR2 (germline): SQVTM, ANQGSEA. V was pared by 5 bases and J by 2 bases, with 10 bases between. CDR3: CSVLTGTYEQYF. The CDR3 DNA sequence: TGCAGCGTTCTTACAGGGACCTACGAGCAGTACTTC.

J is TRBJ2-5 and V is TRBV7-2; TRBD2 might be the D (5 bases). The J call is doubtful: the DNA matches TRBJ2-7 better. There are 13 residues in the CDR3. CDR1 is SGHTA, CDR2 FQGNSA, per germline. CDR3 region: CASRTGNTYEQYF. In DNA, the CDR3 is TGTGCCAGCAGAACCGGGAACACCTACGAGCAGTACTTC.

In this sample, this clone turned up a few times. This sequence joins TRBV13 and TRBJ2-7, with 8 bases that match TRBD2. CDR3 length: 15 residues. Trimming at V came to 5 bases and at J to 3 bases, leaving 9 bases not matched to a gene. CDR1 is PRHDT, CDR2 FYEKMQ, per germline (reference sequence). The CDR3 bases are TGTGCCAGCAGCCGACGGGGGGGTGGGGGCTACGAGCAGTACTTC. It translates to CASSRRGGGGYEQYF.

This chain links TRBV11-2 with TRBJ1-1; 9 positions match TRBD1. Per the germline V gene, CDR1 is SGHAT and CDR2 is FQNNGV. The CDR3 is made up of 14 amino acids. Trimming took 7 bases from V and 1 from J; bases not matched to a gene: 4. CDR3 residues: CASKGQGKNTEAFF. CDR3 sequence (DNA): TGTGCCAGCAAAGGACAGGGGAAGAACACTGAAGCTTTCTTT. The full variable domain, its missing parts supplied by reference TRBV11-2 and TRBJ1-1, is EAGVAQSPRYKIIEKRQSVAFWCNPISGHATLYWYQQILGQGPKLLIQFQNNGVVDDSQLPKDRFSAERLKGVDSTLKIQPAKLEDSAVYLCASKGQGKNTEAFFGQGTRLTVV.

The chain carries TRBV14 and TRBJ1-1, with D possibly being TRBD1 (6 bases). The CDR3 runs to 14 residues. Germline values: CDR1 SGHDN, CDR2 FVKESK. V was shortened by 3 bases and J by 5 bases, with 13 bases between the two germline ends. CDR3 nucleotides: TGTGCCAGCAGCCAGGTTACAGGGATAACTGAAGCTTTCTTT. It encodes CASSQVTGITEAFF.